This TCR beta chain originates from a study of shared clonotypes between healthy human individuals. Study conclusions and caveats: What naive subsets generally showed was a larger estimated richness than memory subsets showed.

The repertoire was sequenced with immunoSEQ multiplex PCR; TCRdb's copy has only in-frame clones and lacks some. The sample holds roughly 2 million clones, about 95% seen once. Comment on this clone: Its antigen is undetermined.

Trimming took 3 bases from V and 0 from J, leaving 9 bases between them. The CDR3 totals 14 residues. CDR1 is SGHVS and CDR2 is FQNEAQ in the germline V gene. CD45RO-negative CD8 cells positively selected for CCR7 made up the naive population, which excluded terminally differentiated effector memory CD45RA+ cells. The source is a man younger than 30 in good health. Sequenced material: naive CD8+ T cells sorted from blood. This sequence joins TRBV7-8 and TRBJ2-7; perhaps TRBD1 as D (6 bases). Here the CDR3 reads CASSLGADSYEQYF. The CDR3 DNA follows: TGTGCCAGCAGCTTGGGGGCAGACTCCTACGAGCAGTACTTC.